Below are 27 T cell receptor beta chains sequenced from a single sample in a study of T cell responses to AZD1222 COVID-19 vaccine. The method was immunoSEQ multiplex PCR; TCRdb's version includes in-frame clones alone and lacks a portion of them. The data contain about 120,000 clones, about 90% of them singletons. Sequencing used peripheral blood, obtained on day 0 of AZD1222 vaccination. Source of these receptors: an adult in good health.

The chain combines TRBV28 with TRBJ2-1; 9 bases align to TRBD2. CDR1 is MDHEN and CDR2 is SYDVKM in the germline V gene. There are 14 residues in the CDR3. With V trimmed by 8 bases and J by 0 bases, 2 bases remained unmatched. The CDR3 DNA sequence: TGTGCCAGCCTAGCGGGGAGCTCCTACAATGAGCAGTTCTTC. This sequence encodes CASLAGSSYNEQFF.

V usage is TRBV15 and J usage is TRBJ2-2, with D hard to call. The germline CDR1 and CDR2 sequences are LNHNV and YYDKDF (reference sequence). The CDR3 spans 14 residues. Trimming shortened V by 1 base and J by 5 bases, and 8 bases separated the two germline ends. This CDR3 is CATSRGGITGELFF. DNA of the CDR3: TGTGCCACCAGCAGAGGTGGAATTACCGGGGAGCTGTTTTTT.

The chain uses TRBV5-1 and TRBJ1-4; 8 positions agree with TRBD1. The V and J ends lost 5 bases and 7 bases, in that order; junction bases with no gene match: 7. Germline assignment: CDR1 SGHRS and CDR2 YFSETQ. The CDR3 spans 14 residues. CDR3 residues: CASRSGTGVEKLFF. The CDR3 bases are TGCGCCAGCAGATCCGGGACAGGCGTTGAAAAACTGTTTTTT.

This clone has only one observation. The chain links TRBV5-1 to TRBJ2-3; 7 nucleotides match TRBD1. Germline V gives CDR1 SGHRS, CDR2 YFSETQ. V shed 6 bases and J 1 base; nucleotides not matched to a gene: 8. The CDR3 runs 15 residues. Here the CDR3 DNA reads TGCGCCAGCACCCTTCAGGGGGACCGCACAGATACGCAGTATTTT. Its translation is CASTLQGDRTDTQYF.

The V and J genes are TRBV28 and TRBJ2-7; 8 bases match TRBD2. The CDR3 contains 15 residues. Per the germline V gene, CDR1 is MDHEN and CDR2 is SYDVKM. Trimming at V came to 3 bases and at J to 2 bases, leaving 6 bases not matched to a gene. The CDR3 reads CASSLTASGPYEQYF. The CDR3 DNA reads as TGTGCCAGCAGTTTGACGGCTAGCGGGCCCTACGAGCAGTACTTC. Looking up the rest from reference TRBV28 and TRBJ2-7 gives the full variable domain: DVKVTQSSRYLVKRTGEKVFLECVQDMDHENMFWYRQDPGLGLRLIYFSYDVKMKEKGDIPEGYSVSREKKERFSLILESASTNQTSMYLCASSLTASGPYEQYFGPGTRLTVT.

J is TRBJ1-1 and V is TRBV28; D is uncertain. The V and J ends lost 2 bases and 4 bases respectively, with 11 bases between them. Germline assignment: CDR1 MDHEN and CDR2 SYDVKM. There are 14 residues in the CDR3. The CDR3 sequence is CASSLTGEGTEAFF. As DNA, the CDR3 is TGTGCCAGCAGTTTAACCGGGGAGGGCACTGAAGCTTTCTTT.

The chain combines TRBV10-3 with TRBJ2-7, with D perhaps being TRBD1 or TRBD2 (5 bases each). Trimming pared 4 bases from V and 9 bases from J, leaving 13 bases between. CDR1 ENHRY and CDR2 SYGVKD come from the germline V gene. This CDR3 has 12 amino acids. The CDR3 here is CAISAGPGGQYF. CDR3 coding DNA: TGTGCCATCAGTGCGGGGCCCGGCGGGCAGTACTTC.

The genes are TRBV5-1 and TRBJ1-6; 7 nucleotides agree with TRBD1. CDR1 is SGHRS and CDR2 is YFSETQ in the germline V gene. The CDR3 totals 14 residues. V shed 2 bases and J 10 bases; nucleotides not matched to a gene: 6. The CDR3 here is CASSFDREVSPLHF. CDR3 DNA: TGCGCCAGCAGCTTTGACAGGGAAGTGTCACCCCTCCACTTT.

The chain employs TRBV6-5 and TRBJ2-2; the match to TRBD1 covers 7 bases. The germline V gene encodes CDR1 MNHEY and CDR2 SVGAGI. Trimming at V came to 4 bases and at J to 1 base, leaving 0 bases not matched to a gene. The CDR3 runs to 14 residues. The CDR3 here is CASSWDRNTGELFF. The CDR3 DNA follows: TGTGCCAGCAGTTGGGACAGGAACACCGGGGAGCTGTTTTTT.

The chain is built from TRBV29-1 and TRBJ1-4; a weak D match, TRBD1 (5 bases). The CDR3 is made up of 14 amino acids. With 3 bases removed from V and 3 bases from J, the gap between germline ends came to 11 bases. Per germline, CDR1 SQVTM and CDR2 ANQGSEA. The CDR3 spells CSVESGESNEKLFF. CDR3 nucleotides: TGCAGCGTTGAGTCGGGGGAGTCTAATGAAAAACTGTTTTTT.

This sequence joins TRBV19 and TRBJ2-3; 9 bases align to TRBD1. Trimming cost V 4 bases and J 4 bases; bases outside gene matches: 6. Per germline, CDR1 LNHDA and CDR2 SQIVND (reference sequence). This CDR3 has 15 residues. The CDR3 region is CASSRGQGGSDTQYF. The CDR3 DNA reads TGTGCCAGTAGTAGGGGACAGGGAGGATCAGATACGCAGTATTTT.

This clone was seen a single time. V and J are TRBV19 and TRBJ2-5; tentatively, D is TRBD2 (6 bases). CDR1 is LNHDA and CDR2 is SQIVND in the germline V gene (reference sequence). The CDR3 has 15 residues. Trimming left V 5 bases short and J 4 bases short, with 17 bases between. The CDR3 protein is CASSVGGGAGETQYF. In DNA, the CDR3 is TGTGCCAGTAGTGTGGGGGGAGGCGCGGGAGAGACCCAGTACTTC.

The V gene is TRBV7-8, the J gene TRBJ1-5; D is unresolved. Germline V gene sequence: CDR1 SGHVS, CDR2 FQNEAQ. The CDR3 covers 14 residues. V lost 3 bases to trimming and J lost 1 base, with 7 bases between them. CDR3 nucleotides: TGTGCCAGCAGCTTCGGCCAGAGCAATCAGCCCCAGCATTTT. It is translated as CASSFGQSNQPQHF.

This chain connects TRBV10-3 to TRBJ1-4; TRBD1 matches 8 bases. Germline values: CDR1 ENHRY, CDR2 SYGVKD. Unmatched junction bases numbered 10, after V lost 6 bases and J lost 7 bases. The CDR3 totals 15 residues. The CDR3 DNA reads TGTGCCATCAGCAAAGGACAGGGATCTGGTGAAAAACTGTTTTTT. It translates to CAISKGQGSGEKLFF.

This chain joins TRBV12-5 and TRBJ1-2; possible D gene TRBD1, 6 bases. CDR3 length equals 19 residues. Per the germline V gene, CDR1 is LGHNT and CDR2 is FRNRAP. Trimming took 0 bases from V and 0 from J, leaving 20 bases between them. This CDR3 is CASGLVLGQQGAANYGYTF. The CDR3 DNA is TGTGCTAGTGGTTTGGTACTTGGACAACAGGGAGCGGCTAACTATGGCTACACCTTC.

The rearrangement links TRBV5-6 to TRBJ1-1; D is perhaps TRBD1 (5 bases). V gave up 2 bases and J gave up 1 base, with 9 bases separating them. The germline CDR1 and CDR2 sequences are SGHDT and YYEEEE. This CDR3 region has 14 residues. The CDR3 loop is CASSFEGTNTEAFF. DNA for the CDR3: TGTGCCAGCAGCTTCGAAGGGACGAACACTGAAGCTTTCTTT.

In nucleotides, the CDR3 is TGTGCCAGCAGCCCAAGGGTCGGGCAGCAGATTTACAATGAGCAGTTCTTC. Protein product: CASSPRVGQQIYNEQFF. The chain uses TRBV7-8 and TRBJ2-1; no clear D. Germline V gene sequence: CDR1 SGHVS, CDR2 FQNEAQ. V lost 5 bases, J lost 4 bases, and 21 bases lay in between. The CDR3 is made up of 17 amino acids.

The sample holds one count of this clone. The chain has TRBV3-1 (or the pseudogene TRBV3-2) and TRBJ1-3; unclear D gene. Trimming removed 2 bases from V and 4 bases from J, with 15 bases in between. The germline CDR1 and CDR2 sequences are LGHDT and YNNKEL (reference sequence). The CDR3 spans 16 residues. In DNA form, the CDR3 reads TGTGCCAGCAGCCAAATACAGTCCTCTCTCGGAAACACCATATATTTT. It codes for CASSQIQSSLGNTIYF.

V gene TRBV7-9 combines with J gene TRBJ2-7, with D hard to call. The V gene's germline CDR1 is SEHNR and CDR2 FQNEAQ (reference sequence). The CDR3 runs to 11 residues. Trimming took off 5 bases at V and 2 bases at J, with 4 bases between the two ends. CDR3 residues: CASSETYEQYF. The CDR3 coding sequence is TGTGCCAGCAGCGAGACCTACGAGCAGTACTTC.

The gene calls are TRBV29-1 and TRBJ1-1; TRBD1 matches at 9 bases. The CDR3 runs to 13 residues. After removal of 6 bases from V and 10 bases from J, the junction contained 12 bases not matched to a gene. The germline gives CDR1 SQVTM, CDR2 ANQGSEA. The CDR3 bases are TGCAGCGTGGGGACAGGGTCATCCTTTGGAGCTTTCTTT. It is translated as CSVGTGSSFGAFF.

The V call is TRBV7-2, the J call TRBJ1-2; 7 positions match TRBD1. The CDR3 loop spans 16 amino acids. Germline CDR1 SGHTA, CDR2 FQGNSA. The V gene end was trimmed by 5 bases and the J gene end by 2 bases; junction bases not matched to a gene: 11. CDR3 protein: CASSVSSGQLNYGYTF. In DNA, the CDR3 is TGTGCCAGCAGCGTATCTTCGGGACAGTTAAACTATGGCTACACCTTC.

The chain uses TRBV18 and TRBJ2-3; D might be TRBD1 (5 bases). The length of the CDR3 is 14 residues. Trimming shortened V by 2 bases and J by 2 bases, and 8 bases separated the two germline ends. Germline CDR1 reads KGHSH; CDR2 reads LQKENI. This CDR3 is CASSPTGHTDTQYF. The CDR3 DNA reads as TGTGCCAGCTCACCAACAGGACACACAGATACGCAGTATTTT.

This rearrangement joins TRBV15 to TRBJ1-5; D gene ambiguous. V lost 0 bases and J lost 6, with 12 bases in between. The CDR3 consists of 15 residues. Germline loops: CDR1 LNHNV, CDR2 YYDKDF (reference sequence). The CDR3 loop reads CATSRDGRGIQPQHF. The CDR3 bases are TGTGCCACCAGCAGAGACGGGCGGGGAATTCAGCCCCAGCATTTT.

V is TRBV5-1 and J is TRBJ1-1; the D is unclear. The V gene's germline CDR1 is SGHRS and CDR2 YFSETQ. The CDR3 totals 13 residues. Trimming left V 0 bases short and J 5 bases short, with 8 bases between. The CDR3 nucleotides read TGCGCCAGCAGCTTGGATGAACAGACTGAAGCTTTCTTT. This encodes CASSLDEQTEAFF.

V and J are TRBV9 and TRBJ1-3, with a weak D call TRBD1 (6 bases). CDR1 is SGDLS, CDR2 YYNGEE, per germline. With 4 bases removed from V and 8 bases from J, the gap between germline ends came to 19 bases. The CDR3 runs to 15 residues. The CDR3 sequence: CASSPFRGYQDTIYF. The CDR3 DNA is TGTGCCAGCAGCCCTTTTAGGGGGTATCAGGACACCATATATTTT.

This clone appeared once. This chain uses TRBV2 with TRBJ2-3; D not resolved. The CDR3 is made up of 12 amino acids. With 6 bases removed from V and 2 bases from J, the gap between germline ends came to 6 bases. CDR1 is SNHLY, CDR2 FYNNEI, per germline. For the CDR3, the DNA is TGTGCCAGCAGCTCAAACACAGATACGCAGTATTTT. Encoded protein: CASSSNTDTQYF.

This chain links TRBV6-1 with TRBJ1-2, with D perhaps matching TRBD1 (6 bases). Germline CDR1 is MNHNS and CDR2 is SASEGT. The CDR3 sequence is 14 residues long. V was cut by 3 bases and J by 0 bases, with 8 bases left in between. CDR3 bases: TGTGCCAGCAGTGAGGACAGCTCTAACTATGGCTACACCTTC. Its protein product is CASSEDSSNYGYTF.